The next 19 T cell receptor beta chains were all read from a single sample in a study of regulatory T cells in long-lasting Graves disease. This sample's time point: newly diagnosed GD, antithyroid drugs for less than 3 months. The TCR library was made from RNA extracted from PBMCs. Both iRepertoire HTBI primers and Arm-PCR of CDR3 regions were used to build the TCR beta libraries. Each CDR3 protein gets one entry after TCRdb re-called the multiplex PCR reads with MiXCR. The table lists about 200,000 distinct CDR3 sequences, about 17% of them singletons. The sample consisted of peripheral blood mononuclear cells (PBMCs), taken at new diagnosis, from a patient treated with antithyroid drugs. All receptors come from a female donor with Graves disease.

This clonotype showed up just a few times. The V call is TRBV20-1, the J call TRBJ2-3; TRBD2 matches 7 bases. Per the germline V gene, CDR1 is DFQATT and CDR2 is SNEGSKA (reference sequence). V was clipped by 1 base and J by 5 bases; unmatched bases: 12. This CDR3 is built from 16 residues. The CDR3 spells CSARVSGTIVLDTQYF. The CDR3 region has the DNA TGCAGTGCTAGAGTCTCCGGGACTATCGTCTTAGATACGCAGTATTTT.

The rearrangement uses TRBV6-5 and TRBJ2-7; D possibly matches TRBD1 or TRBD2 (6 bases each). There are 17 residues in the CDR3. Germline V gene sequence: CDR1 MNHEY, CDR2 SVGAGI. V gave up 2 bases and J gave up 6 bases, with 23 bases separating them. This chain's CDR3 is CASSYNREVLPTSEQYF. The CDR3 nucleotides read TGTGCCAGCAGTTACAACAGGGAGGTACTACCAACCTCCGAGCAGTACTTC.

This clonotype was counted at least ten times. The chain joins TRBV4-2 to TRBJ2-5; 9 bases match TRBD2. The CDR3 has 17 amino acids. Germline CDR1 LGHNA, CDR2 YNFKEQ. The V segment lost 4 bases and the J segment 1 base; nucleotides outside the gene matches: 10. This CDR3 reads CASSRNLAGEFQETQYF. Written as DNA, the CDR3 is TGTGCCAGCAGCCGTAATTTAGCGGGAGAGTTCCAAGAGACCCAGTACTTC.

This sequence joins TRBV13 and TRBJ2-1, with 12 positions matching TRBD2. J lost 0 bases, V lost 5 bases, and 5 bases had no gene match. Germline loops: CDR1 PRHDT, CDR2 FYEKMQ (reference sequence). This CDR3 region has 17 residues. Written as DNA, the CDR3 is TGTGCCAGCAGCCCTAGGGGACTAGCGGGCTCCTACAATGAGCAGTTCTTC. Translating it yields CASSPRGLAGSYNEQFF.

This clonotype was observed at least ten times. This CDR3 reads CASGRFNEQFF. The CDR3 nucleotides read TGTGCCAGCGGACGGTTCAATGAGCAGTTCTTC. The genes are TRBV6-1 and TRBJ2-1, with D unclear. The CDR3 contains 11 residues. V lost 8 bases and J 6 bases, leaving 8 bases between the germline ends. Germline CDR1 and CDR2: MNHNS and SASEGT.

V usage is TRBV6-1 and J usage is TRBJ2-5; 8 bases fit TRBD1. Germline CDR1 reads MNHNS; CDR2 reads SASEGT. Unmatched junction bases numbered 8, after V lost 6 bases and J lost 5 bases. CDR3 length: 14 amino acids. This CDR3 is CASRAGGAGETQYF. In DNA form, the CDR3 reads TGTGCCAGCAGAGCAGGGGGCGCGGGGGAGACCCAGTACTTC.

This clonotype appeared a few times. The chain links TRBV9 to TRBJ2-3; the match to TRBD2 covers 7 bases. J gave up 3 bases and V 6 bases, and 7 bases lay outside the gene matches. Germline V lookup: CDR1 SGDLS, CDR2 YYNGEE. The CDR3 runs to 14 residues. The CDR3 DNA reads TGTGCCAGCAAGGCGGGAGAAGGTACAGATACGCAGTATTTT. It yields the protein CASKAGEGTDTQYF. Full variable domain (outside the CDR3, taken from reference TRBV9 and TRBJ2-3): DSGVTQTPKHLITATGQRVTLRCSPRSGDLSVYWYQQSLDQGLQFLIQYYNGEERAKGNILERFSAQQFPDLHSELNLSSLELGDSALYFCASKAGEGTDTQYFGPGTRLTVL.

This clonotype came up a few times. The genes are TRBV29-1 and TRBJ2-5; the match to TRBD1 covers 10 bases. Trimming cost V 7 bases and J 4 bases; bases outside gene matches: 3. The CDR3 length is 12 residues. Germline lookup yields CDR1 SQVTM and CDR2 ANQGSEA. The CDR3 protein is CSGRTGGETQYF. The CDR3 DNA sequence: TGCAGCGGTCGGACAGGGGGAGAGACCCAGTACTTC.

As concerns this clonotype: At one boundary the junction diverges from the germline segment, which might be a read error. The J gene is TRBJ2-6, the V gene TRBV19, with D possibly TRBD2 on 6 matching bases. Germline CDR1 and CDR2: LNHDA and SQIVND (reference sequence). The CDR3 totals 16 residues. CDR3 sequence: CASSVGWGTGASVLTF. In nucleotides, the CDR3 is TGTGCCAGTAGCGTAGGGTGGGGGACTGGGGCCAGCGTCCTGACTTTC.

The table lists this clonotype with many counts. This rearrangement joins TRBV11-3 to TRBJ2-7; either TRBD1 or TRBD2 may supply D (7 bases each). This CDR3 is 14 amino acids long. In germline, CDR1 is SGHNT, CDR2 YENEEA. V lost 5 bases to trimming and J lost 2 bases, with 13 bases between them. CDR3 amino acids: CASSSGTDTYEQYF. The CDR3 DNA is TGTGCCAGCAGCAGCGGGACAGATACCTACGAGCAGTACTTC.

This clonotype showed up many times. The chain is built from TRBV6-5 and TRBJ1-6; possibly TRBD1 for D (6 bases). V lost 4 bases, J lost 7 bases, and 14 bases lay in between. This CDR3 region has 15 residues. The germline CDR1 and CDR2 sequences are MNHEY and SVGAGI. The CDR3 coding sequence is TGTGCCAGCAGTTTAGGGGGACTTGGGAATTCACCCCTCCACTTT. This gives the protein CASSLGGLGNSPLHF.

This clonotype occurred many times. This CDR3 reads CASSEEVTAKDQPQHF. CDR3 nucleotides: TGTGCCAGCAGTGAAGAGGTAACAGCTAAAGATCAGCCCCAGCATTTT. The genes are TRBV6-1 and TRBJ1-5; D unresolved. The germline V gene has CDR1 MNHNS and CDR2 SASEGT. The CDR3 extends over 16 amino acids. The ends were cut back, 1 base at V and 5 bases at J, with 15 bases in the middle.

This clonotype was seen many times. This chain connects TRBV6-5 to TRBJ2-2, with D unclear. The CDR3 loop spans 16 amino acids. Germline CDR1 MNHEY, CDR2 SVGAGI. Trimming left V 2 bases short and J 3 bases short, with 13 bases between. The DNA for the CDR3 is TGTGCCAGCAGTTACAGCAGGTCGAAGGACACCGGGGAGCTGTTTTTT. Its protein is CASSYSRSKDTGELFF.

This sequence joins TRBV6-7 and TRBJ1-3, with D hard to call. TRBV6-7 is marked as an open reading frame, function uncertain. The V end lost 4 bases, the J end lost 7 bases, and 2 bases lay between the germline ends. The CDR3 loop spans 10 amino acids. The CDR3 region has the DNA TGTGCCAGCAGTTCGAACACCATATATTTT. Translating gives CASSSNTIYF.

In its sample, this clonotype was seen many times. This chain connects TRBV12-3 or TRBV12-4 to TRBJ2-1; TRBD2 agrees at 15 bases. The CDR3 loop spans 20 amino acids. After removal of 6 bases from V and 0 bases from J, the junction contained 12 bases not matched to a gene. CDR3 DNA: TGTGCCAGCAGCTATACCGGGACTAGCGGGAGGTGGAGCTCCTACAATGAGCAGTTCTTC. Translating gives CASSYTGTSGRWSSYNEQFF.

This sequence joins TRBV7-9 and TRBJ1-6; D is unclear. Trimming left V 1 base short and J 10 bases short, with 8 bases between. CDR1 is SEHNR, CDR2 FQNEAQ, per germline (reference sequence). The CDR3 length is 13 residues. CDR3 sequence reads: CASSLGINSPLHF. In nucleotides, the CDR3 is TGTGCCAGCAGCTTAGGGATTAACTCACCCCTCCACTTT.

This clonotype was seen at least ten times. The chain uses TRBV7-8 and TRBJ2-2, with a weak D call TRBD2 (5 bases). The CDR3 covers 16 residues. Trimming took off 5 bases at V and 10 bases at J, with 23 bases between the two ends. The germline gives CDR1 SGHVS, CDR2 FQNEAQ. In DNA, the CDR3 is TGTGCCAGCAGCCCCCTGGGCGGAACCCCACGGGAGGAGCTGTTTTTT. This translates into CASSPLGGTPREELFF.

This clonotype showed up many times. The chain recombines TRBV18 with TRBJ1-1; D may be TRBD1 (5 bases). The CDR3 totals 13 residues. The germline V gene has CDR1 KGHSH and CDR2 LQKENI. Trimming left V 7 bases short and J 1 base short, with 10 bases between. CDR3 in amino acids: CASFPGTNTEAFF. Written as DNA, the CDR3 is TGTGCCAGCTTCCCGGGGACGAACACTGAAGCTTTCTTT.

This clonotype was seen more than once but under ten times. The genes are TRBV6-1 and TRBJ1-5; D is perhaps TRBD1 (6 bases). Germline V gene lookup returns CDR1 MNHNS and CDR2 SASEGT. The CDR3 runs to 17 residues. The V gene lost 2 bases and the J gene lost 4 bases, with 18 bases spanning the gap. The DNA for the CDR3 is TGTGCCAGCAGTGAAACCGAACAGGGCGTCTTTAATCAGCCCCAGCATTTT. It encodes CASSETEQGVFNQPQHF.